A single sample gave rise to the 23 T cell receptor beta chains below, sequenced in a study of shared clonotypes between healthy human individuals. Data came from immunoSEQ multiplex PCR; TCRdb stores just in-frame clones and leaves some out. The sample holds about 2 million clones; roughly 96% are singletons and the top ten take approximately 0.13%. Source material: naive CD4+ T cells sorted from blood. Subset indicated: CD45RA+ positively selected. The receptors were sampled from a man between 18 and 29 years old in good health.

The V and J genes are TRBV5-4 and TRBJ1-1, with 9 nucleotides matching TRBD1. CDR3 length: 14 residues. Germline trimming cut 4 bases from V and 1 base from J; bases unmatched to any gene: 2. Germline lookup yields CDR1 SGHNT and CDR2 YYREEE (reference sequence). CDR3 nucleotide sequence: TGTGCCAGCAGCAGGACAGGGGAGAACACTGAAGCTTTCTTT. It encodes CASSRTGENTEAFF.

CDR3 loop: CASSSATGSNSGANVLTF. CDR3 sequence (DNA): TGCGCCAGCAGCTCGGCGACAGGGTCTAATTCTGGGGCCAACGTCCTGACTTTC. The chain employs TRBV5-1 and TRBJ2-6; 7 nucleotides align to TRBD1. The CDR3 is 18 residues long. V shed 3 bases and J 1 base; nucleotides not matched to a gene: 10. Germline assignment: CDR1 SGHRS and CDR2 YFSETQ.

This clone was seen many times. The V gene is TRBV2, the J gene TRBJ1-6; 12 nucleotides agree with TRBD1. Unmatched junction bases numbered 4, after V lost 3 bases and J lost 7 bases. CDR1 is SNHLY and CDR2 is FYNNEI in the germline V gene. This CDR3 is 16 amino acids long. The CDR3 nucleotides read TGTGCCAGCAGTGACACCGGGACAGGGGGCAATTCACCCCTCCACTTT. It yields the protein CASSDTGTGGNSPLHF.

The chain carries TRBV2 and TRBJ2-1; D is undetermined. The V gene's germline CDR1 is SNHLY and CDR2 FYNNEI. V was trimmed by 4 bases and J by 2 bases, leaving 9 bases between them. The CDR3 runs 14 residues. The DNA of the CDR3 is TGTGCCAGCAGTGCCGTGGCCCCCTACAATGAGCAGTTCTTC. Its translation: CASSAVAPYNEQFF.

This chain links TRBV30 with TRBJ2-7; no definite D call. The CDR3 has 13 residues. V was pared by 0 bases and J by 2 bases, with 8 bases between. Germline CDR1 GTSNPN, CDR2 SVGIG (reference sequence). In DNA, the CDR3 is TGTGCCTGGAGTGTAACCCCCCCCTACGAGCAGTACTTC. Amino acids: CAWSVTPPYEQYF.

V usage is TRBV4-3 and J usage is TRBJ2-3; no firm D call. Trimming pared 0 bases from V and 0 bases from J, leaving 13 bases between. This CDR3 has 17 residues. Germline lookup yields CDR1 LGHNA and CDR2 YSLEER. This chain's CDR3 is CASSQDLVAPSTDTQYF. The CDR3 bases are TGCGCCAGCAGCCAAGATCTGGTGGCCCCTAGCACAGATACGCAGTATTTT.

CDR3: CASSLSGLARETQYF. DNA for the CDR3: TGTGCCAGCAGCTTATCAGGACTAGCGAGAGAGACCCAGTACTTC. The chain recombines TRBV7-8 with TRBJ2-5; the match to TRBD2 covers 9 bases. V shed 2 bases, J shed 4 bases, and the junction held 5 bases outside the gene matches. This CDR3 is built from 15 residues. Germline V CDR1 and CDR2: SGHVS, FQNEAQ.

With regard to this clone: This CDR3 is also generated by other DNA sequences in the sample. This chain connects TRBV30 to TRBJ1-3; no clear D. This CDR3 contains 12 residues. The germline V gene has CDR1 GTSNPN and CDR2 SVGIG (reference sequence). The V gene lost 2 bases and the J gene lost 1 base, with 3 bases spanning the gap. Written as DNA, the CDR3 is TGTGCCTGGAGTTCATCTGGAAACACCATATATTTT. Its translation: CAWSSSGNTIYF.

This sequence joins TRBV5-4 and TRBJ2-1; 8 bases align to TRBD1. In germline, CDR1 is SGHNT, CDR2 YYREEE (reference sequence). The CDR3 has 14 amino acids. With V trimmed by 4 bases and J by 9 bases, 9 bases remained unmatched. For the CDR3, the DNA is TGTGCCAGCAGCCACCGGGACAGGAGCGGTGAGCAGTTCTTC. It is translated as CASSHRDRSGEQFF.

The chain has TRBV5-1 and TRBJ2-2; D might be TRBD2 (5 bases). Germline V gene lookup returns CDR1 SGHRS and CDR2 YFSETQ. Trimming stripped 4 bases from V and 2 bases from J, with 15 bases between. The CDR3 is 16 residues long. CDR3 loop: CASSLYSAANTGELFF. The CDR3 DNA sequence: TGCGCCAGCAGCCTCTATAGCGCCGCAAACACCGGGGAGCTGTTTTTT.

The gene calls are TRBV14 and TRBJ1-5; tentatively, D is TRBD1 (5 bases). This CDR3 contains 14 residues. The V end lost 2 bases, the J end lost 1 base, and 6 bases lay between the germline ends. Looked up from germline, CDR1 is SGHDN and CDR2 is FVKESK. CDR3 amino acids: CASSQWGSNQPQHF. In DNA form, the CDR3 reads TGTGCCAGCAGCCAATGGGGGAGCAATCAGCCCCAGCATTTT.

This clone was recorded once. The chain recombines TRBV5-1 with TRBJ1-1; D ambiguous. This CDR3 is 15 amino acids long. The germline CDR1 and CDR2 sequences are SGHRS and YFSETQ. V was pared by 1 base and J by 2 bases, with 12 bases between. CDR3 loop: CASSLTSTGNTEAFF. Here the CDR3 DNA reads TGCGCCAGCAGCTTGACATCTACGGGAAACACTGAAGCTTTCTTT.

This rearrangement joins TRBV2 to TRBJ1-2; 9 bases are shared with TRBD1. J lost 7 bases, V lost 7 bases, and 16 bases had no gene match. CDR3 length equals 16 residues. Germline V gene data show CDR1 as SNHLY and CDR2 as FYNNEI. CDR3 sequence reads: CASKDGGRTGDSGYTF. DNA of the CDR3: TGTGCCAGCAAGGACGGTGGCAGGACAGGGGATTCTGGCTACACCTTC.

The chain uses TRBV7-2 and TRBJ1-5; tentative D call: TRBD1 (5 bases). The ends were cut back, 2 bases at V and 6 bases at J, with 11 bases in the middle. From germline, CDR1 is SGHTA and CDR2 FQGNSA. The CDR3 contains 14 residues. This chain's CDR3 is CASSLLGEGQPQHF. Here the CDR3 DNA reads TGTGCCAGCAGCTTACTAGGGGAGGGTCAGCCCCAGCATTTT.

V usage is TRBV6-5 and J usage is TRBJ1-1; D unresolved. The CDR3 extends over 14 amino acids. V was trimmed by 5 bases and J by 8 bases, leaving 18 bases between them. Looked up from germline, CDR1 is MNHEY and CDR2 is SVGAGI. The CDR3 region is CASSSLGTVREAFF. The CDR3 DNA is TGTGCCAGCAGTAGTCTCGGAACAGTCCGGGAAGCTTTCTTT.

V and J are TRBV18 and TRBJ1-5, with D unclear. CDR1 KGHSH and CDR2 LQKENI come from the germline V gene. V was trimmed by 3 bases and J by 8 bases, leaving 11 bases between them. This CDR3 has 13 residues. CDR3 nucleotide sequence: TGTGCCAGCTCACCTCGAGGAGGAGAGCCCCAGCATTTT. This translates into CASSPRGGEPQHF. Combining the CDR3 with reference TRBV18 and TRBJ1-5 gives the whole variable domain NAGVMQNPRHLVRRRGQEARLRCSPMKGHSHVYWYRQLPEEGLKFMVYLQKENIIDESGMPKERFSAEFPKEGPSILRIQQVVRGDSAAYFCASSPRGGEPQHFGDGTRLSIL.

This clone showed up just once. The V and J genes are TRBV5-6 and TRBJ2-2; TRBD2 is a possible D gene (6 bases). Trimming removed 6 bases from V and 3 bases from J, with 15 bases in between. CDR3 length: 15 amino acids. Germline V gene sequence: CDR1 SGHDT, CDR2 YYEEEE. The CDR3 is CASIQRSGDTGELFF. The DNA for the CDR3 is TGTGCCAGCATCCAAAGGTCGGGAGACACCGGGGAGCTGTTTTTT. The full variable domain, in which reference TRBV5-6 and TRBJ2-2 provide the parts outside the CDR3, is DAGVTQSPTHLIKTRGQQVTLRCSPKSGHDTVSWYQQALGQGPQFIFQYYEEEERQRGNFPDRFSGHQFPNYSSELNVNALLLGDSALYLCASIQRSGDTGELFFGEGSRLTVL.

The chain has TRBV7-9 and TRBJ2-7, with D perhaps matching TRBD1 or TRBD2 (5 bases each). V was cut by 3 bases and J by 0 bases, with 18 bases left in between. Germline lookup yields CDR1 SEHNR and CDR2 FQNEAQ (reference sequence). The CDR3 runs to 17 residues. CDR3 in DNA: TGTGCCAGCAGCTTGGGGGAACCGGCCCGGCGCTCCTACGAGCAGTACTTC. Its protein product is CASSLGEPARRSYEQYF.

As to this clone: Other DNA sequences in this sample translate to the same CDR3. This chain connects TRBV18 to TRBJ2-1; 7 nucleotides agree with TRBD2. The germline V gene encodes CDR1 KGHSH and CDR2 LQKENI. The ends lost 2 bases at V and 8 bases at J; junction bases unmatched: 0. The CDR3 totals 12 residues. The DNA of the CDR3 is TGTGCCAGCTCACCAGGGGGGGATGAGCAGTTCTTC. It translates to CASSPGGDEQFF. Full variable domain (missing parts from reference TRBV18 and TRBJ2-1): NAGVMQNPRHLVRRRGQEARLRCSPMKGHSHVYWYRQLPEEGLKFMVYLQKENIIDESGMPKERFSAEFPKEGPSILRIQQVVRGDSAAYFCASSPGGDEQFFGPGTRLTVL.

CDR3: CAWSKQGREKLFF. CDR3 nucleotide sequence: TGTGCCTGGAGTAAGCAGGGAAGGGAAAAACTGTTTTTT. The gene calls are TRBV30 and TRBJ1-4, with D perhaps matching TRBD1 (5 bases). This CDR3 spans 13 amino acids. V was shortened by 2 bases and J by 8 bases, with 12 bases between the two germline ends. From germline, CDR1 is GTSNPN and CDR2 SVGIG (reference sequence). Looking up the rest from reference TRBV30 and TRBJ1-4 gives the full variable domain: SQTIHQWPATLVQPVGSPLSLECTVEGTSNPNLYWYRQAAGRGLQLLFYSVGIGQISSEVPQNLSASRPQDRQFILSSKKLLLSDSGFYLCAWSKQGREKLFFGSGTQLSVL.

The chain is built from TRBV7-6 and TRBJ2-1, with TRBD2 identical over 15 bases. J gave up 8 bases and V 6 bases, and 8 bases lay outside the gene matches. The CDR3 is made up of 16 amino acids. Germline loops: CDR1 SGHVS, CDR2 FNYEAQ. The CDR3 sequence: CASRGLAGGALHEQFF. CDR3 bases: TGTGCCAGCAGGGGACTAGCGGGAGGCGCCTTGCATGAGCAGTTCTTC.

As for this clone: This sample includes further DNA sequences coding for the same CDR3. V and J are TRBV10-1 and TRBJ2-1; D may correspond to TRBD1 or TRBD2 (5 bases each). V was cut by 2 bases and J by 0 bases, with 5 bases left in between. CDR3 length: 14 amino acids. CDR1 and CDR2 (germline): WNHNN, SYGVQD (reference sequence). The CDR3 protein is CASSEGGSYNEQFF. The DNA of the CDR3 is TGCGCCAGCAGTGAGGGGGGCTCCTACAATGAGCAGTTCTTC.

The chain is built from TRBV27 and TRBJ2-7, with TRBD1 matching over 9 bases. The V gene end was trimmed by 3 bases and the J gene end by 5 bases; junction bases not matched to a gene: 11. Germline lookup yields CDR1 MNHEY and CDR2 SMNVEV (reference sequence). CDR3 size: 16 residues. Here the CDR3 DNA reads TGTGCCAGCAGTTTTAATCCACACAGGGGGCGCGACGAGCAGTACTTC. Translated: CASSFNPHRGRDEQYF.